This T cell receptor beta chain was captured in a study of OX40 agonist ivuxolimab in advanced cancers. Study in general: All patients had ivuxolimab intravenously every 2 weeks at 0.01 to 10 mg/kg. Three dose-escalation patients had partial responses: one with hepatocellular carcinoma and two with cutaneous melanoma. Study-level results: Average numbers of expanded clones were greater in CD8+ T cells than in CD4+.

Regarding this clone: No antigen is known for it.

Peripheral blood came from all dose cohorts at three timepoints. Germline CDR1 MNHNY, CDR2 SVGAGI (reference sequence). CDR3 length equals 12 residues. The V and J ends lost 3 bases and 2 bases respectively, with 5 bases between them. Sequenced by immunoSEQ multiplex PCR; TCRdb stores in-frame clones only, minus some. The sample lists under 20,000 clones, about 89% occurring once. This material consisted of CD4+ or CD8+ T cells sorted from blood, taken in a trial of the OX40 agonist ivuxolimab. The receptor's source is an adult with an advanced solid tumor such as melanoma, head and neck, liver or kidney cancer. V usage is TRBV6-6 and J usage is TRBJ2-7; D is uncertain. CDR3 in amino acids: CASSYSPYEQYF. DNA for the CDR3: TGTGCCAGCAGTTATTCCCCCTACGAGCAGTACTTC.